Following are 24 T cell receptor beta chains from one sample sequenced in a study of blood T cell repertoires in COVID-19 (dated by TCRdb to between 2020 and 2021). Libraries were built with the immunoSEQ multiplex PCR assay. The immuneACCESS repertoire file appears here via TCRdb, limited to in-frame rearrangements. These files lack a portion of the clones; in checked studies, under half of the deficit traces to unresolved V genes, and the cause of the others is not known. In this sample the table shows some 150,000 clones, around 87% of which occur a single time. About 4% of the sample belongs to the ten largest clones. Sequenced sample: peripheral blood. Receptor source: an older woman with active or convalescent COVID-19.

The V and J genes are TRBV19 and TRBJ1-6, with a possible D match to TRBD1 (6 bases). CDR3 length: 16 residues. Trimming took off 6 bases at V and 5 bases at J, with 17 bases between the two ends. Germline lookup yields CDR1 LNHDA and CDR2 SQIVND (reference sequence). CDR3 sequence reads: CASSIQGVWNNSPLHF. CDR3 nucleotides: TGTGCCAGTAGCATACAGGGTGTATGGAATAATTCACCCCTCCACTTT.

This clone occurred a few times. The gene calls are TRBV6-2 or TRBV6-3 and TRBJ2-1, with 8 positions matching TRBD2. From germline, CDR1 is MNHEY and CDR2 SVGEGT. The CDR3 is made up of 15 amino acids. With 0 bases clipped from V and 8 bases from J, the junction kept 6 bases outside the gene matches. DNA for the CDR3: TGTGCCAGCAGTTACTCGGGGATAGCGGGGCATGAGCAGTTCTTC. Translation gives CASSYSGIAGHEQFF.

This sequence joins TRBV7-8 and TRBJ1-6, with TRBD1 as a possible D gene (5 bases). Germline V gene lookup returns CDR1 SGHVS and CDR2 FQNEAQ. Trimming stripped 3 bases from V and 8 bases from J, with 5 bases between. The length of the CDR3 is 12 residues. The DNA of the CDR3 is TGTGCCAGCAGCTTCAGGGATTCACCCCTCCACTTT. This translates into CASSFRDSPLHF.

Here the CDR3 reads CASSPPGQTNEKLFF. The CDR3 DNA follows: TGTGCCAGCTCACCACCGGGACAGACTAATGAAAAACTGTTTTTT. This rearrangement joins TRBV18 to TRBJ1-4, with 7 bases matching TRBD1. The CDR3 contains 15 residues. The V gene's germline CDR1 is KGHSH and CDR2 LQKENI. Trimming at V came to 0 bases and at J to 2 bases, leaving 0 bases not matched to a gene.

CDR3 sequence reads: CSVDRQLSNYGYTF. The CDR3, as DNA: TGCAGCGTTGATAGACAGCTCTCTAACTATGGCTACACCTTC. The chain carries TRBV29-1 and TRBJ1-2, with a possible D match to TRBD1 (5 bases). The germline V gene has CDR1 SQVTM and CDR2 ANQGSEA. The CDR3 totals 14 residues. The V gene lost 3 bases and the J gene lost 0 bases, with 11 bases spanning the gap.

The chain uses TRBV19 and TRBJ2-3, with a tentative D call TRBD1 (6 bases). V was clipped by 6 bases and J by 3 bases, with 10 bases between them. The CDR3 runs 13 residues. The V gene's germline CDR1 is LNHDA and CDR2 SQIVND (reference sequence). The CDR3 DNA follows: TGTGCCAGTAGATCTAGGGGGACAGATACGCAGTATTTT. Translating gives CASRSRGTDTQYF.

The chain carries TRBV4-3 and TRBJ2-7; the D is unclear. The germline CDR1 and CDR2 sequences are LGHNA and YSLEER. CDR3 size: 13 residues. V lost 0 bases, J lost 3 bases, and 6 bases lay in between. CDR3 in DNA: TGCGCCAGCAGCCAAGACAGGAACTACGAGCAGTACTTC. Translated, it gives CASSQDRNYEQYF.

CDR3 region: CASSLERGRQGYTF. The DNA for the CDR3 is TGTGCCAGCAGCTTGGAGCGGGGGCGACAGGGCTACACCTTC. The chain employs TRBV5-6 and TRBJ1-2, with D possibly TRBD1 on 6 matching bases. V was cut by 0 bases and J by 8 bases, with 14 bases left in between. This CDR3 region has 14 residues. The V gene's germline CDR1 is SGHDT and CDR2 YYEEEE.

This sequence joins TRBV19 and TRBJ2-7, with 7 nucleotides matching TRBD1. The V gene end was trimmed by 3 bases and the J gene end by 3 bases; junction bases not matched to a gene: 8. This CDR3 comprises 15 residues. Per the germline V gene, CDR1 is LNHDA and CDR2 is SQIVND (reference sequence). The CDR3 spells CASSMSQGDNYEQYF. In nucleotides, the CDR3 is TGTGCCAGTAGTATGTCCCAGGGGGACAACTACGAGCAGTACTTC.

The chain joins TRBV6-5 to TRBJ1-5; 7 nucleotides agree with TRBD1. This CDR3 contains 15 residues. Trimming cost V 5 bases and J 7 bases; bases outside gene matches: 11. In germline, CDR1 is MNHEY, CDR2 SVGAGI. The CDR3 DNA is TGTGCCAGCAGTCCGGGGACAGCCAGAGGACAGCCCCAGCATTTT. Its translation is CASSPGTARGQPQHF.

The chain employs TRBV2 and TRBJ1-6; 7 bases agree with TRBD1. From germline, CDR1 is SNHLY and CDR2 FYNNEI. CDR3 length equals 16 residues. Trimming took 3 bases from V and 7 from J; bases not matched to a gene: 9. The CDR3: CASSDDRVMGNSPLHF. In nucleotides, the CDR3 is TGTGCCAGCAGTGATGACAGGGTAATGGGGAATTCACCCCTCCACTTT.

CDR3: CASSPTNLRGGDEQFF. Here the CDR3 DNA reads TGTGCCAGCTCACCTACCAACCTACGGGGGGGCGATGAGCAGTTCTTC. V gene TRBV18 combines with J gene TRBJ2-1, with TRBD2 matching over 8 bases. Germline V CDR1 and CDR2: KGHSH, LQKENI. The CDR3 consists of 16 residues. With V trimmed by 3 bases and J by 8 bases, 12 bases remained unmatched.

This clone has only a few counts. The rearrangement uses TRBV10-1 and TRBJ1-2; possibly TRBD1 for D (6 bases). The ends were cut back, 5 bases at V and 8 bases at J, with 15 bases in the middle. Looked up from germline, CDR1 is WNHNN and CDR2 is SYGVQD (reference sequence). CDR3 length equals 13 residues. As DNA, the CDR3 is TGCGCCAGCAGTCAAGGAACAGGGCTAGGCTACACCTTC. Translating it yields CASSQGTGLGYTF.

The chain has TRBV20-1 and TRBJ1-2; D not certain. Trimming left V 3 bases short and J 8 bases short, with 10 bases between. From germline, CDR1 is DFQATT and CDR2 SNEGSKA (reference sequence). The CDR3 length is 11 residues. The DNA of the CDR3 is TGCAGTGCTAGTCGCCAGCGGGGCTACACCTTC. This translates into CSASRQRGYTF.

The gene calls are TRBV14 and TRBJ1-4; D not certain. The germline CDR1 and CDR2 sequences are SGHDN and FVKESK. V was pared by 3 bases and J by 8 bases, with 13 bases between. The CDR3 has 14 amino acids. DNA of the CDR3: TGTGCCAGCAGCCACCTGTTCGGGGAGGAAAAACTGTTTTTT. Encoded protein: CASSHLFGEEKLFF. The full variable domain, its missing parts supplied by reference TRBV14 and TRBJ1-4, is EAGVTQFPSHSVIEKGQTVTLRCDPISGHDNLYWYRRVMGKEIKFLLHFVKESKQDESGMPNNRFLAERTGGTYSTLKVQPAELEDSGVYFCASSHLFGEEKLFFGSGTQLSVL.

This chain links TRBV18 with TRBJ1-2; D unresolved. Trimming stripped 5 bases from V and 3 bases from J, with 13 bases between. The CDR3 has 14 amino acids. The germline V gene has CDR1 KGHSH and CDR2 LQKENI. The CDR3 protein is CASSITLEHYGYTF. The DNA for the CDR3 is TGTGCCAGCTCAATCACCCTCGAGCACTATGGCTACACCTTC.

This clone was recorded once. CDR3 in DNA: TGTGCCAGCAGCTTCGCGGCTGGAAACACCATATATTTT. This codes for CASSFAAGNTIYF. The rearrangement joins TRBV5-6 to TRBJ1-3; D is uncertain. Trimming cost V 2 bases and J 2 bases, with 5 bases left between them. This CDR3 is built from 13 residues. The germline gives CDR1 SGHDT, CDR2 YYEEEE.

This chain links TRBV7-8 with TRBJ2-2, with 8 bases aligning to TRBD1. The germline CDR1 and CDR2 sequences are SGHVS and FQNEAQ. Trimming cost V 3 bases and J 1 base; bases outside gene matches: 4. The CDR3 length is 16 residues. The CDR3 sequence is CASSFRQGRNTGELFF. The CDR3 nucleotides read TGTGCCAGCAGCTTTAGACAGGGGAGGAACACCGGGGAGCTGTTTTTT.

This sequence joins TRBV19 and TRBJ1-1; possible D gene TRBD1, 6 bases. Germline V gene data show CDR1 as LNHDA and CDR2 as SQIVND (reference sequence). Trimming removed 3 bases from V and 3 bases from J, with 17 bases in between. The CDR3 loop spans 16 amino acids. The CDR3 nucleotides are TGTGCCAGTAGTATGGCTGGGGGCGTAGGGGACACTGAAGCTTTCTTT. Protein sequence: CASSMAGGVGDTEAFF.

CDR3 sequence: CAINQGTKTEAFF. CDR3 DNA sequence: TGTGCCATCAATCAGGGGACGAAGACTGAAGCTTTCTTT. This sequence joins TRBV10-3 and TRBJ1-1; TRBD1 might be the D (6 bases). V was shortened by 7 bases and J by 5 bases, with 14 bases between the two germline ends. CDR3 length equals 13 residues. Looked up from germline, CDR1 is ENHRY and CDR2 is SYGVKD.

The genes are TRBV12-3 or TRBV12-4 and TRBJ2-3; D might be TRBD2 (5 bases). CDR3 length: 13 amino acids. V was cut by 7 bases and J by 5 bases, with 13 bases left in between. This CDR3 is CASTPFEGDTQYF. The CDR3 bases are TGTGCCAGCACCCCCTTTGAGGGAGATACGCAGTATTTT.

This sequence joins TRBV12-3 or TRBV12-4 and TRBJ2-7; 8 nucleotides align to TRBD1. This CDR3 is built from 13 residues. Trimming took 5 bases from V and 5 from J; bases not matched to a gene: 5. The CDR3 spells CASSPTGVNEQYF. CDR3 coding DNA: TGTGCCAGCAGTCCGACAGGGGTGAACGAGCAGTACTTC.

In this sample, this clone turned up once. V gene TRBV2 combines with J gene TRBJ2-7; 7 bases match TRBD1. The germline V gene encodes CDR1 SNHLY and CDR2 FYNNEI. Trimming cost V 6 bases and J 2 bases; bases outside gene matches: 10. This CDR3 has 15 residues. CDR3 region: CASREPGTATYEQYF. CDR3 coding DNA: TGTGCCAGCAGAGAGCCCGGGACAGCAACCTACGAGCAGTACTTC.

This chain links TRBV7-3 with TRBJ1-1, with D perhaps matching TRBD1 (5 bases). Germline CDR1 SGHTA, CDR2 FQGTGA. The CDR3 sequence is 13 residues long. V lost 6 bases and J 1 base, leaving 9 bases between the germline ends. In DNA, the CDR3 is TGTGCCAGCAGAAGACAGCCGAACACTGAAGCTTTCTTT. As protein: CASRRQPNTEAFF.